The rows below give T cell receptor beta chains drawn from one sample of a study of shared clonotypes between healthy human individuals. Method: immunoSEQ multiplex PCR; TCRdb's copy keeps in-frame clones and lacks some. The sample consists of around 720,000 clones, approximately 73% of them appearing once. The specimen sequenced was memory CD4+ T cells sorted from blood. Source of these receptors: a woman between 25 and 40 years old in good health. CDR3s include the opening cysteine and the closing phenylalanine or tryptophan. Fields, in order: CDR3 protein, CDR3 DNA, clone size, D gene, V gene, J gene. A D gene is named only where the DNA matches it firmly. The size of a clone is reported for some rows only, either as once, few or many, or as a class for expanded clones.

CDR3: CASSPPGQGTYEQYF; DNA: TGTGCCAGCTCCCCGCCCGGACAGGGGACCTACGAGCAGTACTTC; size: NA; D: TRBD1; V: TRBV18; J: TRBJ2-7
CDR3: CASSLAQGGNTEAFF; DNA: TGTGCCAGCAGCTTAGCACAGGGGGGGAACACTGAAGCTTTCTTT; size: NA; D: TRBD1; V: TRBV7-6; J: TRBJ1-1
CDR3: CASSPRGTSGNNEQFF; DNA: TGTGCCAGCAGCCCTCGCGGGACTAGCGGGAACAATGAGCAGTTCTTC; size: NA; D: TRBD2; V: TRBV7-9; J: TRBJ2-1
CDR3: CAISAGDRGENQPQHF; DNA: TGTGCCATCAGTGCCGGCGACAGGGGGGAAAATCAGCCCCAGCATTTT; size: few; D: TRBD1; V: TRBV10-3; J: TRBJ1-5
CDR3: CASSYAATGELFF; DNA: TGTGCCAGCAGTTACGCGGCAACCGGGGAGCTGTTTTTT; size: NA; D: NA; V: TRBV6-6; J: TRBJ2-2
CDR3: CATRPGQGLVDEQYF; DNA: TGTGCCACCCGCCCTGGACAAGGATTGGTAGACGAGCAGTACTTC; size: NA; D: NA; V: TRBV6-1; J: TRBJ2-7
CDR3: CSVRPIAGETQYF; DNA: TGCAGCGTTCGGCCGATAGCGGGAGAGACCCAGTACTTC; size: NA; D: TRBD2; V: TRBV29-1; J: TRBJ2-5
CDR3: CASSDGGGEKLFF; DNA: TGTGCCAGCAGTGACGGAGGGGGGGAAAAACTGTTTTTT; size: many; D: NA; V: TRBV2; J: TRBJ1-4
CDR3: CASSEQGDYGYTF; DNA: TGTGCCAGCAGCGAACAGGGGGATTATGGCTACACCTTC; size: few; D: TRBD1; V: TRBV7-9; J: TRBJ1-2
CDR3: CASSTYGGAEPYEQYF; DNA: TGCGCCAGCAGCACCTATGGCGGGGCAGAACCCTACGAGCAGTACTTC; size: NA; D: NA; V: TRBV5-1; J: TRBJ2-7
CDR3: CASSLFQGQPLREQYF; DNA: TGCGCCAGCAGCTTGTTTCAGGGGCAACCGCTGAGGGAGCAGTACTTC; size: NA; D: NA; V: TRBV5-1; J: TRBJ2-7
CDR3: CASSERSGTGHEKLFF; DNA: TGTGCCAGCAGTGAACGCTCCGGGACAGGGCATGAAAAACTGTTTTTT; size: NA; D: TRBD1; V: TRBV25-1; J: TRBJ1-4
CDR3: CASSVGLAEQETQYF; DNA: TGTGCCAGCAGCGTCGGACTAGCGGAGCAAGAGACCCAGTACTTC; size: few; D: TRBD2; V: TRBV7-7; J: TRBJ2-5
CDR3: CASSVQGSNTGELFF; DNA: TGTGCCAGCAGCGTACAGGGCTCTAACACCGGGGAGCTGTTTTTT; size: NA; D: NA; V: TRBV9; J: TRBJ2-2
CDR3: CASSFNSVMNTEAFF; DNA: TGTGCCAGCAGCTTTAATTCAGTTATGAACACTGAAGCTTTCTTT; size: NA; D: NA; V: TRBV7-9; J: TRBJ1-1
CDR3: CASRYRAGGKETQYF; DNA: TGTGCCAGCAGATACAGGGCCGGGGGGAAAGAGACCCAGTACTTC; size: NA; D: NA; V: TRBV6-5; J: TRBJ2-5
CDR3: CASTRGTDSGNTIYF; DNA: TGTGCCAGCACCCGAGGGACGGACTCTGGAAACACCATATATTTT; size: NA; D: NA; V: TRBV5-6; J: TRBJ1-3
CDR3: CASSVGLEPVNNEQFF; DNA: TGTGCCAGCAGCGTAGGACTAGAACCAGTTAACAATGAGCAGTTCTTC; size: NA; D: NA; V: TRBV9; J: TRBJ2-1
CDR3: CASKLTSGANVLTF; DNA: TGTGCCAGTAAGCTGACCTCTGGGGCCAACGTCCTGACTTTC; size: NA; D: NA; V: TRBV19; J: TRBJ2-6
CDR3: CASSQEGDGPYEQYF; DNA: TGCGCCAGCAGCCAAGAGGGGGACGGCCCCTACGAGCAGTACTTC; size: NA; D: NA; V: TRBV4-1; J: TRBJ2-7
CDR3: CASSKGVSQETQYF; DNA: TGTGCCAGCAGCAAAGGAGTCAGCCAAGAGACCCAGTACTTC; size: few; D: NA; V: TRBV21-1; J: TRBJ2-5
CDR3: CASSPPLTDYEQYF; DNA: TGCGCCAGCAGCCCCCCCCTGACAGACTACGAGCAGTACTTC; size: NA; D: NA; V: TRBV5-1; J: TRBJ2-7
CDR3: CASSSAGVNNEQFF; DNA: TGTGCCAGCAGTTCGGCGGGGGTTAACAATGAGCAGTTCTTC; size: NA; D: TRBD2; V: TRBV27; J: TRBJ2-1
CDR3: CASRFPKGNTGELFF; DNA: TGCGCCAGCAGATTCCCCAAGGGTAACACCGGGGAGCTGTTTTTT; size: few; D: NA; V: TRBV5-1; J: TRBJ2-2
CDR3: CASRDNLNPYEQYF; DNA: TGTGCCAGCAGAGACAATCTCAACCCCTACGAGCAGTACTTC; size: NA; D: NA; V: TRBV28; J: TRBJ2-7
CDR3: CASSAPGGGPETQYF; DNA: TGTGCCAGCAGTGCTCCCGGGGGGGGGCCGGAGACCCAGTACTTC; size: NA; D: TRBD2; V: TRBV25-1; J: TRBJ2-5
CDR3: CASSRQYQETQYF; DNA: TGTGCCAGCAGTCGACAGTACCAAGAGACCCAGTACTTC; size: NA; D: NA; V: TRBV28; J: TRBJ2-5
CDR3: CASSVQGSNTEAFF; DNA: TGTGCCAGCAGCGTACAGGGGTCGAACACTGAAGCTTTCTTT; size: NA; D: NA; V: TRBV9; J: TRBJ1-1
CDR3: CASSTLGGASYEQYF; DNA: TGTGCCAGCAGTACCCTAGGGGGGGCCTCCTACGAGCAGTACTTC; size: NA; D: NA; V: TRBV6-5; J: TRBJ2-7
CDR3: CASIASDSYYNEQFF; DNA: TGTGCCAGTATTGCTAGCGACTCATACTACAATGAGCAGTTCTTC; size: NA; D: NA; V: TRBV6-1; J: TRBJ2-1
CDR3: CASSWEFQPQHF; DNA: TGTGCCAGCAGTTGGGAGTTTCAGCCCCAGCATTTT; size: NA; D: NA; V: TRBV6-1; J: TRBJ1-5
CDR3: CASSLGQINEKLFF; DNA: TGTGCCAGCAGTTTAGGGCAGATTAATGAAAAACTGTTTTTT; size: NA; D: NA; V: TRBV27; J: TRBJ1-4
CDR3: CASSLAGTGNTGELFF; DNA: TGCGCCAGCAGCTTGGCCGGGACAGGGAACACCGGGGAGCTGTTTTTT; size: few; D: TRBD1; V: TRBV5-1; J: TRBJ2-2
CDR3: CASSLVSPGNEQFF; DNA: TGTGCCAGCAGCTTGGTTTCTCCCGGCAATGAGCAGTTCTTC; size: NA; D: NA; V: TRBV5-4; J: TRBJ2-1
CDR3: CASSVRHYGYTF; DNA: TGTGCCAGCAGTGTCCGGCACTATGGCTACACCTTC; size: NA; D: NA; V: TRBV2; J: TRBJ1-2
CDR3: CASRELAGGQGTQYF; DNA: TGTGCCAGCAGGGAGCTAGCGGGCGGACAAGGTACGCAGTATTTT; size: NA; D: TRBD2; V: TRBV2; J: TRBJ2-3
CDR3: CASSLEPGGNTEAFF; DNA: TGCGCCAGCAGCTTGGAACCCGGCGGGAACACTGAAGCTTTCTTT; size: NA; D: NA; V: TRBV5-1; J: TRBJ1-1
CDR3: CASSVSLGNNQPQHF; DNA: TGTGCCAGCAGCGTATCGTTAGGAAACAATCAGCCCCAGCATTTT; size: NA; D: NA; V: TRBV9; J: TRBJ1-5